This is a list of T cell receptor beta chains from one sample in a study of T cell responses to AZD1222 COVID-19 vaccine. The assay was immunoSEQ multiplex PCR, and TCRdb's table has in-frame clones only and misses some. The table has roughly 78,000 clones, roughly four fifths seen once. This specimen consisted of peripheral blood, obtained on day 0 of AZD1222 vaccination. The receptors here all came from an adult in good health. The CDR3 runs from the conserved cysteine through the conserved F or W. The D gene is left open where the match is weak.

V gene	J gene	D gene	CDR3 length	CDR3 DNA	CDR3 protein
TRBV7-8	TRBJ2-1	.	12	TGTGCCAGCAGCCGTAGCGGCGCTGAGCAGTTCTTC	CASSRSGAEQFF
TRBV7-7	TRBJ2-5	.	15	TGTGCCAGCAGCGAAACCGGGGGCCCCCAAGAGACCCAGTACTTC	CASSETGGPQETQYF
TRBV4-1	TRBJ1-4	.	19	TGCGCCAGCAGCCAAGAATGGGGCAGGGGACGGTTGGGGGATGAAAAACTGTTTTTT	CASSQEWGRGRLGDEKLFF
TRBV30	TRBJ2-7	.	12	TGTGCCTGGAGCGCGGAGATCTACGAGCAGTACTTC	CAWSAEIYEQYF
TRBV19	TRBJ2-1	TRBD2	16	TGTGCCAGTAGTATACTTAGCGGGAGAAAGGGCAATGAGCAGTTCTTC	CASSILSGRKGNEQFF
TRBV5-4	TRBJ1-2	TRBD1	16	TGTGCCAGCAGCTCGGACAGGGGGCTGATAAACTATGGCTACACCTTC	CASSSDRGLINYGYTF
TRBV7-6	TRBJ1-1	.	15	TGTGCCAGCAGCTTAGCGGCTGGAGCGGGCACTGAAGCTTTCTTT	CASSLAAGAGTEAFF
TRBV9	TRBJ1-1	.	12	TGTGCCAGCAGCGTACTCGAAACTGAAGCTTTCTTT	CASSVLETEAFF
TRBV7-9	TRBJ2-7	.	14	TGTGCCAGCAGCTTACGCGAAATCTACTACGAGCAGTACTTC	CASSLREIYYEQYF
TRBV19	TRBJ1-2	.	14	TGTGCCAGTAGTATAAGGGGGTTTCACTATGGCTACACCTTC	CASSIRGFHYGYTF
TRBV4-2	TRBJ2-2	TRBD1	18	TGTGCCAGCAGCCACCCCCCCCCGGGACAGAAGAACACCGGGGAGCTGTTTTTT	CASSHPPPGQKNTGELFF
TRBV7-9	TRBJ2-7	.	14	TGTGCCAGCAGCCCGCGGACAAGGCGCTACGAGCAGTACTTC	CASSPRTRRYEQYF
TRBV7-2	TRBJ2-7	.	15	TGTGCCAGCAGCATACTAGGCGGACTCTCCTACGAGCAGTACTTC	CASSILGGLSYEQYF
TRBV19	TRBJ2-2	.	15	TGTGCCAGTAGTACCTTACAGGTTTCCACCGGGGAGCTGTTTTTT	CASSTLQVSTGELFF